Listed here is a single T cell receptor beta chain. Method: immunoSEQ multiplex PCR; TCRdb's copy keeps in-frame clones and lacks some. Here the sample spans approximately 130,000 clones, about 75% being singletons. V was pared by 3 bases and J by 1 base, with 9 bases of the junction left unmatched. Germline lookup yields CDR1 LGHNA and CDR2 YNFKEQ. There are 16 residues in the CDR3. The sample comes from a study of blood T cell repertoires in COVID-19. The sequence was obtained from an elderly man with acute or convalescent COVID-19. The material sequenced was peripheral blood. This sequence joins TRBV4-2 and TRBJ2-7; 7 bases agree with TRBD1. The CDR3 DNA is TGTGCCAGCAGCCAGGTCGGACAGGCGGCTTCCTACGAGCAGTACTTC. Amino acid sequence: CASSQVGQAASYEQYF.